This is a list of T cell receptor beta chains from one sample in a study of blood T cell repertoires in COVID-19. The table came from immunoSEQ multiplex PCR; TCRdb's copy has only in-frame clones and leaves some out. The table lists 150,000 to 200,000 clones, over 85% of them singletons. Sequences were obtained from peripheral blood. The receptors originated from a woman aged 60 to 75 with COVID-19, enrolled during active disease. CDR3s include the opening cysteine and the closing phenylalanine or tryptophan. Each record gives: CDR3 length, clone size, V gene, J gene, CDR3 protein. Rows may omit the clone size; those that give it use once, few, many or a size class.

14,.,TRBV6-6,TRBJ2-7,CASSYQGTPYEQYF
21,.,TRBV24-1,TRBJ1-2,CATSDLRILYRGKGSNYGYTF
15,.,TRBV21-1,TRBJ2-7,CASSDSQGFNNEQYF
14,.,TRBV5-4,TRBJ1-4,CASSQTGNKEKLFF
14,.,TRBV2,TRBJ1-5,CASSSDRDNQPQHF
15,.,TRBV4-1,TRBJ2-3,CASSLRQVWTDTQYF
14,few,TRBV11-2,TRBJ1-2,CASSTLRGSYGYTF
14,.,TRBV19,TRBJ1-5,CASTPRGPNQPQHF
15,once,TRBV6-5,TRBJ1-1,CASSPDREIIRGTFF
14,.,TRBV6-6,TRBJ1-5,CASSYSPRTEPQHF
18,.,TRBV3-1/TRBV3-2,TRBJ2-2,CASSQDPSGGGPPGELFF
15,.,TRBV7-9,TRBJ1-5,CASSRGGERNQPQHF
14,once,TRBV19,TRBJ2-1,CASSIQDSYNEQFF
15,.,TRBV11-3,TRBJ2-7,CASSLGLGRGNEQYF
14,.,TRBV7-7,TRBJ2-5,CASSPGTGYETQYF
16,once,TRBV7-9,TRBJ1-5,CASSSLQGAGNQPQHF
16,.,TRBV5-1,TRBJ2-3,CASSGLAGEPTDTQYF
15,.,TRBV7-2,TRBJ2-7,CASSLTQGAIYEQYF
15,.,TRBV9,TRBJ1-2,CASSEITGFSYGYTF
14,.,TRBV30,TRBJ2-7,CAWRGTVKNYEQYF
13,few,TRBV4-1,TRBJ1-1,CASSPEGNTEAFF
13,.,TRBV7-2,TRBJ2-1,CASSLDRDNEQFF
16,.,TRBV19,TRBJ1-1,CASSPFAGVTNTEAFF
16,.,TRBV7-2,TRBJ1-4,CASSLVRQTTNEKLFF
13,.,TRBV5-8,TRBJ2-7,CASSLDAGREQYF
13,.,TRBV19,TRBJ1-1,CASDQGLNTEAFF
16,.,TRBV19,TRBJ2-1,CASSIVRGQGDNEQFF
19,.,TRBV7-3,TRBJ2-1,CASSSKGLAGGGSYNEQFF
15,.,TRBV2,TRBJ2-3,CASRAWRVDADTQYF
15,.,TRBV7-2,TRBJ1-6,CASSPTLTGNSPLHF
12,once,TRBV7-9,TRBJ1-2,CASSSQGGGYTF
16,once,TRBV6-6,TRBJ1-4,CASSPKTDTTNEKLFF
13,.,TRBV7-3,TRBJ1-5,CASSLGHLQPQHF
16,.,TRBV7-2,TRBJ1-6,CASSLSSTPYNSPLHF
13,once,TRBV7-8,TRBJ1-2,CASSWTSIGGYTF
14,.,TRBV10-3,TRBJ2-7,CAISEYTTSYEQYF
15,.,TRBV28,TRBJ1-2,CASSIPSEASYGYTF
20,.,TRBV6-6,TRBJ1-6,CASSPRDRVSLASYNSPLHF
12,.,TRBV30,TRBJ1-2,CAWARIFYGYTF
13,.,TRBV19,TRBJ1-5,CASRIGSGGQLNF
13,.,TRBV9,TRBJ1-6,CASSARQEVPLHF
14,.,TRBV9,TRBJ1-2,CASSSDRVFYGYTF
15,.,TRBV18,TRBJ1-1,CASSPRLSRNTEAFF
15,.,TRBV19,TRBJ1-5,CASNTKKGWNQPQHF
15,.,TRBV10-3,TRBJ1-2,CAIRTGRQGGSGYTF
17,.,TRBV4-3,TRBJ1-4,CASSRRGIADRAEKLFF
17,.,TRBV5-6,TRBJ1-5,CASSLSGQKYSNQPQHF
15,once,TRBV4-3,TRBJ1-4,CASSQTQGVGEKLFF
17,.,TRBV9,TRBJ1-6,CASSVQGAGDYNSPLHF
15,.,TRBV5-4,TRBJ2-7,CASSLRGGWESEQYF
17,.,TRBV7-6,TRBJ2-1,CASSRFSGTGAYNEQFF
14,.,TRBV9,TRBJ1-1,CASSVDGRNTEAFF
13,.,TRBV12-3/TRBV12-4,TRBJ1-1,CASCRQANTEAFF
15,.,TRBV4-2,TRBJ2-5,CASSQDSTHQETQYF
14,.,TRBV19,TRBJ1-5,CASSGVHSNQPQHF
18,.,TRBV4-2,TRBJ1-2,CASSQPFRQAGVRGGYTF
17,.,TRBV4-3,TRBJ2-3,CASSAGALAGGTDTQYF
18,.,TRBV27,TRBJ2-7,CASRPSDWVTGDSYEQYF
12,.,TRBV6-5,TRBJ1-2,CASSSPGYGYTF
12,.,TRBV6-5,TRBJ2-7,CASIPREGEQYF